A single sample gave rise to the 26 T cell receptor beta chains below, sequenced in a study of blood T cell repertoires in COVID-19. Libraries were prepared by immunoSEQ multiplex PCR; TCRdb keeps only in-frame clonotypes and omits some of them. The top ten hold more than 1.4% of the sample, which has around 140,000 clones, roughly 83% seen once. Sequenced sample: peripheral blood. Receptors originate from a man aged 55 to 69 with acute or convalescent COVID-19.

DNA of the CDR3: TGTGCCAGCAGCAAAGCGAGGGGGGGCAAAGAAGAGCAGTACTTC. Translation: CASSKARGGKEEQYF. The chain links TRBV21-1 to TRBJ2-7; the DNA was not used to check the table's D call, TRBD2. TRBV21-1 is reported as a pseudogene. This CDR3 has 15 amino acids.

The chain combines TRBV5-1 with TRBJ2-2; no firm D call. CDR3 length: 13 residues. Germline-derived CDR1 and CDR2 are SGHRS and YFSETQ. V lost 5 bases to trimming and J lost 4 bases, with 9 bases between them. The CDR3 loop is CASRQISTGELFF. CDR3 coding DNA: TGCGCCAGCAGACAGATATCCACCGGGGAGCTGTTTTTT.

The V and J genes are TRBV5-8 and TRBJ1-4; D is unclear. From germline, CDR1 is SGHTS and CDR2 YDEGEE. The CDR3 length is 15 residues. V was shortened by 0 bases and J by 2 bases, with 8 bases between the two germline ends. The CDR3 region is CASSLVGRTNEKLFF. CDR3 DNA sequence: TGTGCCAGCAGCTTGGTAGGGAGGACTAATGAAAAACTGTTTTTT. Filled out from reference TRBV5-8 and TRBJ1-4, the complete variable domain reads EAGVTQSPTHLIKTRGQQATLRCSPISGHTSVYWYQQALGLGLQFLLWYDEGEERNRGNFPPRFSGRQFPNYSSELNVNALELEDSALYLCASSLVGRTNEKLFFGSGTQLSVL.

By sample share, this clone is medium-sized. The chain uses TRBV19 and TRBJ2-7, with D perhaps TRBD1 (7 bases). The ends were cut back, 5 bases at V and 2 bases at J, with 16 bases in the middle. The CDR3 totals 15 residues. CDR1 and CDR2 from the germline V gene are LNHDA and SQIVND (reference sequence). In DNA, the CDR3 is TGTGCCAGTAGTGCGGCCCAGGGGGGACCCTACGAGCAGTACTTC. Its translation is CASSAAQGGPYEQYF.

The chain joins TRBV14 to TRBJ1-2; possibly TRBD1 for D (6 bases). The germline CDR1 and CDR2 sequences are SGHDN and FVKESK. V was cut by 4 bases and J by 4 bases, with 10 bases left in between. The length of the CDR3 is 13 residues. CDR3 in DNA: TGTGCCAGCAGCCTTAAACAGGGCTATGGCTACACCTTC. Translation: CASSLKQGYGYTF.

The CDR3 here is CASSDRTGYSPLHF. The CDR3 nucleotides read TGTGCCAGCAGTGATAGGACAGGGTACTCACCCCTCCACTTT. This chain connects TRBV2 to TRBJ1-6, with TRBD1 identical over 8 bases. Trimming at V came to 3 bases and at J to 10 bases, leaving 5 bases not matched to a gene. This CDR3 comprises 14 residues. Germline CDR1 reads SNHLY; CDR2 reads FYNNEI.

This clone was detected only a few times. The chain recombines TRBV2 with TRBJ1-2; 7 bases line up with TRBD1. V was clipped by 6 bases and J by 2 bases; unmatched bases: 3. This CDR3 is 13 amino acids long. Germline-derived CDR1 and CDR2 are SNHLY and FYNNEI. DNA of the CDR3: TGTGCCAGCAGGGGGACAGCAAACTATGGCTACACCTTC. As protein: CASRGTANYGYTF.

This clone was counted only a few times. For the CDR3, the DNA is TGTGCCAGCAGTGTTAGTGCGGGCCCGGGCGGGGAGCTGTTTTTT. This sequence encodes CASSVSAGPGGELFF. V is TRBV7-9 and J is TRBJ2-2, with a tentative D call TRBD2 (5 bases). CDR3 length: 15 amino acids. Germline-derived CDR1 and CDR2 are SEHNR and FQNEAQ (reference sequence). V lost 6 bases and J lost 7, with 18 bases in between.

About this clone: Distinct nucleotide sequences in the sample also encode this CDR3. The V and J genes are TRBV24-1 and TRBJ1-5, with D perhaps TRBD1 (6 bases). Germline V lookup: CDR1 KGHDR, CDR2 SFDVKD. CDR3 length equals 14 residues. The V gene lost 4 bases and the J gene lost 4 bases, with 10 bases spanning the gap. CDR3 sequence: CATSEGQGNQPQHF. The CDR3 DNA reads as TGTGCCACCAGTGAAGGTCAGGGGAATCAGCCCCAGCATTTT.

This clone is a singleton in its sample. The chain links TRBV20-1 to TRBJ1-2; 11 nucleotides line up with TRBD1. The CDR3 has 15 residues. Germline V lookup: CDR1 DFQATT, CDR2 SNEGSKA (reference sequence). The V segment lost 3 bases and the J segment 8 bases; nucleotides outside the gene matches: 11. In DNA, the CDR3 is TGCAGTGCTAGTGCCCCCGGACAGGGGGCGCGAGGCTACACCTTC. It codes for CSASAPGQGARGYTF.

This chain links TRBV11-2 with TRBJ1-3; possibly TRBD1 for D (5 bases). Deletions cut 10 bases from V and 3 bases from J, with 16 bases between. This CDR3 has 14 amino acids. CDR1 and CDR2 (germline): SGHAT, FQNNGV. The CDR3 is CAIRTTPNGNTIYF. The CDR3 nucleotides read TGTGCCATCAGGACAACCCCCAATGGAAACACCATATATTTT.

This sequence joins TRBV4-1 and TRBJ1-6; D is possibly TRBD1 (6 bases). Per the germline V gene, CDR1 is MGHRA and CDR2 is YSYEKL. This CDR3 region has 13 residues. V gave up 4 bases and J gave up 14 bases, with 15 bases separating them. The CDR3 here is CASSRPGETTLHF. The DNA for the CDR3 is TGCGCCAGCAGCCGCCCAGGGGAGACCACCCTCCACTTT.

V gene TRBV10-3 combines with J gene TRBJ2-3, with D hard to call. Germline loops: CDR1 ENHRY, CDR2 SYGVKD. V was pared by 6 bases and J by 0 bases, with 13 bases between. CDR3 length: 15 residues. Written as DNA, the CDR3 is TGTGCCATCAGAGCGACGGCAGCTAGCACAGATACGCAGTATTTT. It yields the protein CAIRATAASTDTQYF.

The chain recombines TRBV4-1 with TRBJ1-2; perhaps TRBD1 as D (5 bases). Germline V gene data show CDR1 as MGHRA and CDR2 as YSYEKL. The CDR3 runs to 15 residues. V gave up 1 base and J gave up 2 bases, with 11 bases separating them. Here the CDR3 DNA reads TGCGCCAGCAGCCAAGTAGGGGAAACGAACTATGGCTACACCTTC. Amino acid sequence: CASSQVGETNYGYTF.

This chain joins TRBV19 and TRBJ2-1; 8 bases fit TRBD2. Trimming cost V 2 bases and J 6 bases; bases outside gene matches: 12. This CDR3 contains 17 residues. Per germline, CDR1 LNHDA and CDR2 SQIVND (reference sequence). CDR3 coding DNA: TGTGCCAGTAGTATATATGGGGGTAGCGGGGATATCAATGAGCAGTTCTTC. It yields the protein CASSIYGGSGDINEQFF.

The sample holds a few counts of this clone. V is TRBV11-2 and J is TRBJ2-5; no definite D call. This CDR3 comprises 13 residues. Germline-derived CDR1 and CDR2 are SGHAT and FQNNGV. Deletions cut 1 base from V and 1 base from J, with 4 bases between. The DNA for the CDR3 is TGTGCCAGCAGCTTAGTCGGCCAAGAGACCCAGTACTTC. Its translation: CASSLVGQETQYF. Drawing the rest from reference TRBV11-2 and TRBJ2-5, the complete variable domain is EAGVAQSPRYKIIEKRQSVAFWCNPISGHATLYWYQQILGQGPKLLIQFQNNGVVDDSQLPKDRFSAERLKGVDSTLKIQPAKLEDSAVYLCASSLVGQETQYFGPGTRLLVL.

V gene TRBV20-1 combines with J gene TRBJ2-4, with 8 nucleotides matching TRBD2. Germline trimming cut 0 bases from V and 15 bases from J; bases unmatched to any gene: 4. This CDR3 has 11 amino acids. Germline loops: CDR1 DFQATT, CDR2 SNEGSKA (reference sequence). CDR3 residues: CSAREREEGYF. The DNA of the CDR3 is TGCAGTGCTAGAGAGCGGGAGGAGGGGTACTTC.

The chain carries TRBV19 and TRBJ1-5, with 9 nucleotides matching TRBD1. The CDR3 has 14 residues. The germline V gene encodes CDR1 LNHDA and CDR2 SQIVND (reference sequence). V dropped 6 bases and J dropped 7; count of bases not matched to a gene: 7. The CDR3 sequence: CASRGSQGAQPQHF. The CDR3 DNA is TGTGCCAGTAGGGGCTCACAGGGGGCACAGCCCCAGCATTTT.

The chain uses TRBV20-1 and TRBJ2-7; perhaps TRBD1 as D (6 bases). Germline CDR1 DFQATT, CDR2 SNEGSKA (reference sequence). The CDR3 is 10 amino acids. Trimming took 3 bases from V and 7 from J, leaving 7 bases between them. DNA of the CDR3: TGCAGTGCTAGGGGACAAGAGCAGTACTTC. Its translation: CSARGQEQYF.

The gene calls are TRBV28 and TRBJ2-7; tentatively, D is TRBD1 (5 bases). This CDR3 has 15 amino acids. Deletions cut 8 bases from V and 4 bases from J, with 21 bases between. Germline V gives CDR1 MDHEN, CDR2 SYDVKM. The CDR3 DNA reads TGTGCCAGCGATACTCAGGGAAAGGTGGAATACGAGCAGTACTTC. Its protein product is CASDTQGKVEYEQYF.

This clone was found once. The rearrangement uses TRBV27 and TRBJ1-2; D is undetermined. Germline loops: CDR1 MNHEY, CDR2 SMNVEV (reference sequence). The CDR3 is 13 residues long. The V and J ends lost 3 bases and 8 bases respectively, with 13 bases between them. The CDR3 DNA sequence: TGTGCCAGCAGTTTGGCCTTCCGGGGAGGCTACACCTTC. Residues: CASSLAFRGGYTF.

The chain has TRBV12-3 or TRBV12-4 and TRBJ1-2; no firm D call. CDR3 length: 13 amino acids. Trimming left V 2 bases short and J 1 base short, with 5 bases between. Here the CDR3 reads CASSLLDNYGYTF. The CDR3 nucleotides are TGTGCCAGCAGTTTATTAGATAACTATGGCTACACCTTC.

This chain joins TRBV5-1 and TRBJ2-2; TRBD1 matches 8 bases. CDR1 is SGHRS, CDR2 YFSETQ, per germline. CDR3 length equals 15 residues. V trimming: 3 bases; J trimming: 1 base; junction bases outside the gene matches: 2. For the CDR3, the DNA is TGCGCCAGCAGCTGGACAGGGAAGAACACCGGGGAGCTGTTTTTT. This sequence encodes CASSWTGKNTGELFF.

The V and J genes are TRBV12-3 or TRBV12-4 and TRBJ2-3; D unresolved. Trimming cost V 2 bases and J 0 bases, with 3 bases left between them. The CDR3 contains 13 residues. CDR3 DNA: TGTGCCAGCAGTTTAATAAGCACAGATACGCAGTATTTT. It translates to CASSLISTDTQYF.

This chain uses TRBV2 with TRBJ2-1; D is perhaps TRBD2 (5 bases). V was clipped by 6 bases and J by 5 bases, with 11 bases between them. Germline V gives CDR1 SNHLY, CDR2 FYNNEI. The CDR3 sequence is 13 residues long. The CDR3 coding sequence is TGTGCCAGCAGAAAGTTAGCGAACAATGAGCAGTTCTTC. This translates into CASRKLANNEQFF.

The CDR3 region is CASSVEEARTGELFF. For the CDR3, the DNA is TGTGCCAGCAGCGTAGAGGAGGCGAGGACCGGGGAGCTGTTTTTT. V gene TRBV9 combines with J gene TRBJ2-2, with a tentative D call TRBD2 (5 bases). Trimming stripped 0 bases from V and 5 bases from J, with 11 bases between. The CDR3 length is 15 residues. CDR1 and CDR2 from the germline V gene are SGDLS and YYNGEE.